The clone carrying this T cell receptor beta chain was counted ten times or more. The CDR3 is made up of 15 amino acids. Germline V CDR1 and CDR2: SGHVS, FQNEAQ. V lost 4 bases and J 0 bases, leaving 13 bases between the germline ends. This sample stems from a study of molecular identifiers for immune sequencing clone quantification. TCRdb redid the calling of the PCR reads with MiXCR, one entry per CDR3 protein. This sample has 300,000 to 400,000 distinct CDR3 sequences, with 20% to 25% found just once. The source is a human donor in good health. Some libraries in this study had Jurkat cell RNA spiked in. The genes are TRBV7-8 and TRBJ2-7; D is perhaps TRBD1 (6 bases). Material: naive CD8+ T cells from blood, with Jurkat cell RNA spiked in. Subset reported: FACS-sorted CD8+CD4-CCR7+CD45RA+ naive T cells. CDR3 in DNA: TGTGCCAGCAGCTCACTGGACAGTAGCTCCTACGAGCAGTACTTC. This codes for CASSSLDSSSYEQYF.